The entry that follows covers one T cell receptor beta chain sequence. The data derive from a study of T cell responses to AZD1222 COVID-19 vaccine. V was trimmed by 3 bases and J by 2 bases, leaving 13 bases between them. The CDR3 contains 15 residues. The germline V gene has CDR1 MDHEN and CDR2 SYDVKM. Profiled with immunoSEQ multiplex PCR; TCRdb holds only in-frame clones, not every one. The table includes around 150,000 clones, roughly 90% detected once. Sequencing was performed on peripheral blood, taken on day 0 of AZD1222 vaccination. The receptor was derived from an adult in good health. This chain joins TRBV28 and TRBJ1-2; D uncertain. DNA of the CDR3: TGTGCCAGCAGTTTCCCCCTCGACGGAAACTATGGCTACACCTTC. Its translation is CASSFPLDGNYGYTF.